In its sample, the clone carrying this TCR beta chain was seen a few times. The antigen remains undetermined. Sequencing of DNA taken from cultured CD4+ T cells relied on the Oncomine TCR Beta short-read assay. Each CDR3 protein is one row after TCRdb ran MiXCR on the PCR reads. The data contain 10,000 to 15,000 distinct CDR3 sequences, 40% to 60% of them singletons. Treatment here: roughly nine-day PBMC culture with coronavirus spike peptide pools or control peptides (ViraFEST assay). The data were taken from a study of vaccination and CD4 T cells after COVID-19. Across the whole study: Samples taken post-COVID came a median around 96 days after diagnosis, ranging from 35 to 161.

The CDR3 loop spans 13 amino acids. The germline V gene encodes CDR1 SGHNT and CDR2 YYREEE (reference sequence). V was clipped by 3 bases and J by 4 bases, with 8 bases between them. Study-wide results and caveats: Only relatively few convalescent patients were studied, and early post-infection timepoints were not analyzed. Convalescent patients showed a median around 88% of reactive clones that were seen only post-vaccination.

The sequenced material came from CD4+ T cells from blood, cultured in vitro. The V call is TRBV5-4, the J call TRBJ1-3; D not certain. This sequence was found in a human donor who had recovered from COVID-19. CDR3 sequence reads: CASSWAGGNTIYF. CDR3 coding DNA: TGTGCCAGCAGCTGGGCAGGCGGAAACACCATATATTTT.